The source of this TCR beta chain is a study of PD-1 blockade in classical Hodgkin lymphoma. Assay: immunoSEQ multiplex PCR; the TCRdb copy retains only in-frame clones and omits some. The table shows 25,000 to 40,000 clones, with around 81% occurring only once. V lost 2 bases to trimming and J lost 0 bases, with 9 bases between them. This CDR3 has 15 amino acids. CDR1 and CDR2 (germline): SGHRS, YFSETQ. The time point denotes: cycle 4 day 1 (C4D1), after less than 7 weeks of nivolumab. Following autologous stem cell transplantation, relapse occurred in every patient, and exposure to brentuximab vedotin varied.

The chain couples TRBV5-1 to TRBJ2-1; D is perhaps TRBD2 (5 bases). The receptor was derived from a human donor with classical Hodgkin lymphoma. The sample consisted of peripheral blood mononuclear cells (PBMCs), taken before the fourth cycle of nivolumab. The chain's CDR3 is CASSFQADSYNEQFF. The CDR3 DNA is TGCGCCAGCAGCTTCCAAGCGGACTCCTACAATGAGCAGTTCTTC.